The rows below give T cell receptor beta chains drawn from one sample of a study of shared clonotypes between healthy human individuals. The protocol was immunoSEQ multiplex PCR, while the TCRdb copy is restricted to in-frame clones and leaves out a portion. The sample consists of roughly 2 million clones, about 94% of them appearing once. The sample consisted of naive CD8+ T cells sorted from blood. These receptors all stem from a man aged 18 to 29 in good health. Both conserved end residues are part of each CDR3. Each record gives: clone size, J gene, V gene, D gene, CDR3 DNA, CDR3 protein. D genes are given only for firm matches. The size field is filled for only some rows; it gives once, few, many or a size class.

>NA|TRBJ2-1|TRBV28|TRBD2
TGTGCCAGCAGTTTCAGTAGGAATAGCGGGGTTGATGAGCAGTTCTTC
CASSFSRNSGVDEQFF
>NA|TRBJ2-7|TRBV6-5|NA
TGTGCCAGCAGTTACTCGGGCCCATCCTACGAGCAGTACTTC
CASSYSGPSYEQYF
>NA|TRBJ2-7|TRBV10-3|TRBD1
TGTGCCATCAGTTCGGGGATTGACAGGGGAACCTACGAGCAGTACTTC
CAISSGIDRGTYEQYF
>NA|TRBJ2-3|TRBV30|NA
TGTGCCTGGGGAAGATTGGGGAAGCCGCAGTATTTT
CAWGRLGKPQYF
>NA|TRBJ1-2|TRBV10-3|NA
TGTGCCAGCCTCCCGGGGGAAGCCGTGGTCTATGGCTACACCTTC
CASLPGEAVVYGYTF
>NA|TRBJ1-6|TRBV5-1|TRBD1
TGCGCCAGCAGCTCCGGACAGGGGAGCTCCTATAATTCACCCCTCCACTTT
CASSSGQGSSYNSPLHF
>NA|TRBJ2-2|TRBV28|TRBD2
TGTGCCAGCAGTTTCCCGGCGGGGGGTACCGGGGAGCTGTTTTTT
CASSFPAGGTGELFF
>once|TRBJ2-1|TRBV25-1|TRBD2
TGTGCCAGCAGTGAATGGTCTAGCGGGAATAATGAGCAGTTCTTC
CASSEWSSGNNEQFF
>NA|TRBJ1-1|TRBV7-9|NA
TGTGCCAGCAGCTGGCACTCCGGGATACTCACTGAAGCTTTCTTT
CASSWHSGILTEAFF
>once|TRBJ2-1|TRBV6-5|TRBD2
TGTGCCAGCAGTTCGGGGGGAGTGGCTGGCGAGCAGTTCTTC
CASSSGGVAGEQFF
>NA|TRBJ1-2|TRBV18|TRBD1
TGTGCCAGCTCACCACCCACAGGGGGCAGCTATGGCTACACCTTC
CASSPPTGGSYGYTF
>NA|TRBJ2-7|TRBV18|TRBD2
TGTGCCAGCTCTTGGGGAGGGTCCTACGAGCAGTACTTC
CASSWGGSYEQYF
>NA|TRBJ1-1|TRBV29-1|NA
TGCAGCGTTGGGCGGGGCGTAGTTCCTGAAGCTTTCTTT
CSVGRGVVPEAFF
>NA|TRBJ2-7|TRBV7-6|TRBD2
TGTGCCAGCAGCTTAACTAGCGGGGAGTACTACGAGCAGTACTTC
CASSLTSGEYYEQYF
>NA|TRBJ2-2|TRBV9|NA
TGTGCCAGCAGGTTGGGATACACCGGGGAGCTGTTTTTT
CASRLGYTGELFF
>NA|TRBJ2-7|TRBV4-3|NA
TGCGCCAGCAGCCAAGACGTCCAGCCCTCCTACGAGCAGTACTTC
CASSQDVQPSYEQYF
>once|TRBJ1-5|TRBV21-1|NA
TGTGCCAGCAGCACTCCCCCAACAGGGAATCAGCCCCAGCATTTT
CASSTPPTGNQPQHF
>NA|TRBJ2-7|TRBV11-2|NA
TGTGCCAGCAGCTTAGAGCCGATTTACGAGCAGTACTTC
CASSLEPIYEQYF
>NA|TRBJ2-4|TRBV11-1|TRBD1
TGTGCCAGCAGCTATCCGGGACAGGGGTACATTCAGTACTTC
CASSYPGQGYIQYF
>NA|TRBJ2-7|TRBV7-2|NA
TGTGCCAGCCTCCCCTTGCTGGGGGGATTCTACGAGCAGTACTTC
CASLPLLGGFYEQYF
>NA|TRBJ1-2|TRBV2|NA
TGTGCCAGCAGTGATGGGGGCGCTGGCTATGGCTACACCTTC
CASSDGGAGYGYTF
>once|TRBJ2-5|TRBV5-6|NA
TGTGCCAGCAGTTCAGGCGGATCAGAGACCCAGTACTTC
CASSSGGSETQYF
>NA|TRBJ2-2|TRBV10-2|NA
TGCGCCAGCAGAGTCCTGAATGTCGCTACCGGGGAGCTGTTTTTT
CASRVLNVATGELFF
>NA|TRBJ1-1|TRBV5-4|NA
TGTGCCAGCAGCTTTCGCGGGGGGAACACTGAAGCTTTCTTT
CASSFRGGNTEAFF
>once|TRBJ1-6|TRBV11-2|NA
TGTGCCAGCAGCCTACTACCTGACAGGATAGTCTATAATTCACCCCTCCACTTT
CASSLLPDRIVYNSPLHF
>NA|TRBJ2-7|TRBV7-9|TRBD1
TGTGCCAGCAGTTCCAGGGGGCTCTACGAGCAGTACTTC
CASSSRGLYEQYF
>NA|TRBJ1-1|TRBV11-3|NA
TGTGCCAGCAGCTTAGGGGGCGGGAACACTGAAGCTTTCTTT
CASSLGGGNTEAFF
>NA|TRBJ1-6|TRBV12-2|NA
TGTGCAAGTCGCTTAGGGGGCTCCTATAATTCACCCCTCCACTTT
CASRLGGSYNSPLHF
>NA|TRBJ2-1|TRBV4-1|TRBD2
TGCGCCAGCAGCCAGGGGACTAGCGGGAGGGCCCGCTACAATGAGCAGTTCTTC
CASSQGTSGRARYNEQFF
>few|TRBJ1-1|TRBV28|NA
TGTGCCAGCAGTTTATCCGGGACGGTCACTGAAGCTTTCTTT
CASSLSGTVTEAFF
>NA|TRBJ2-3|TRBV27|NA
TGTGCCAGCAGTTTCATGGGGGTAGATACGCAGTATTTT
CASSFMGVDTQYF
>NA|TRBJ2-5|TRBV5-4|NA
TGTGCCAGCAGTTCTGAGACCCAGTACTTC
CASSSETQYF
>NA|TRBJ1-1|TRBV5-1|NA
TGCGCCAGCAGCCTGACCTCCGACATGGTCCATGAAGCTTTCTTT
CASSLTSDMVHEAFF
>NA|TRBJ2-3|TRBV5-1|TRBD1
TGCGCCAGCAGCCCGGACAGGGGCGATGCCACAGATACGCAGTATTTT
CASSPDRGDATDTQYF
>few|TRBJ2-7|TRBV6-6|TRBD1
TGTGCCAGCAGTCGGACAGGGGACGAGCAGTACTTC
CASSRTGDEQYF
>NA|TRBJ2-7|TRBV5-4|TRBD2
TGTGCCAGCAGCTTAGGCGGGAGGGATTACGAGCAGTACTTC
CASSLGGRDYEQYF
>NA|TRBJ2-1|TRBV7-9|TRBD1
TGTGCCAGCAGCGTTCCGGGACAGGGCTACAATGAGCAGTTCTTC
CASSVPGQGYNEQFF
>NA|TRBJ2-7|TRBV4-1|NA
TGCGCCAGCAGCCAAGAAAGTAGTGTCGGTCTTTCAAGCTACGAGCAGTACTTC
CASSQESSVGLSSYEQYF
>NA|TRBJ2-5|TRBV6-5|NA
TGTGCCAGCAGTTGGGTCGGGGCGGCGGAGACCCAGTACTTC
CASSWVGAAETQYF
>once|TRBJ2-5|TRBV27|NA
TGTGCCAGCAGTTTATTGGGGACAAAAGAGACCCAGTACTTC
CASSLLGTKETQYF
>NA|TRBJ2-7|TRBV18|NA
TGTGCCAGCTCACCACAAACACGGACTACCTACGAGCAGTACTTC
CASSPQTRTTYEQYF
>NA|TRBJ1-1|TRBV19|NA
TGTGCCAGTAGTGCCTACAGCGGCACTGAAGCTTTCTTT
CASSAYSGTEAFF